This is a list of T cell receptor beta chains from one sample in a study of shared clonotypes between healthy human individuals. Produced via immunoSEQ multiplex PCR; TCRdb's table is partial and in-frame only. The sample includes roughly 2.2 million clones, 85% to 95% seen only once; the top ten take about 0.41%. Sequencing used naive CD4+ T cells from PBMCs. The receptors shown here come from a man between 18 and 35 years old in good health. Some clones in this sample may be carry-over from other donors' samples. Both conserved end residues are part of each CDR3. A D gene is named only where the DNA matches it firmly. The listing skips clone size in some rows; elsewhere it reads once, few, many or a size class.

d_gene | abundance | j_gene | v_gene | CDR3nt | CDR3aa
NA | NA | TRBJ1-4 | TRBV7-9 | TGTGCCAGCAGCTTAACCCCCTCCAGGGAACTGTTTTTT | CASSLTPSRELFF
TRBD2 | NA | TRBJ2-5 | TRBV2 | TGTGCCAGCAATCTTCGGACTAGCGGGCGCCAAGAGACCCAGTACTTC | CASNLRTSGRQETQYF
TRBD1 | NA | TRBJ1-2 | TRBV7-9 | TGTGCCAGCAGCTTAGACCCCGGACAGGGAGTAAGTGGCTACACCTTC | CASSLDPGQGVSGYTF
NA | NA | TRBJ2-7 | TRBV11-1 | TGTGCCAGCAGCCTTGGGACTCTCAAGTCCTACGAGCAGTACTTC | CASSLGTLKSYEQYF
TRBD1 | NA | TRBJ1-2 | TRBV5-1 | TGCGCCAGCAGCGTAGTGGGACAGGGTAACGGCTACACCTTC | CASSVVGQGNGYTF
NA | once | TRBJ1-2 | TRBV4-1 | TGCGCCAGCAGCCGGGGGCCCGTCGTCTATGGCTACACCTTC | CASSRGPVVYGYTF
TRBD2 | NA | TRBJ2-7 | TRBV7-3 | TGTGCCAGCAGCGCCATAGCGGGAGGGCCCAACGAGCAGTACTTC | CASSAIAGGPNEQYF
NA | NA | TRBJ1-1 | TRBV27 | TGTGCCAGCGCCGTCCACCCGGGGTACGATGAAGCTTTCTTT | CASAVHPGYDEAFF
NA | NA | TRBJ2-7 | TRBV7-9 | TGTGCCAGCAGCTTAAGTAGCTACGAGCAGTACTTC | CASSLSSYEQYF
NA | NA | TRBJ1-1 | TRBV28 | TGTGCCAGCCAACTAGGCTCTGAAGCTTTCTTT | CASQLGSEAFF
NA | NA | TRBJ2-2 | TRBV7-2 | TGTGCCAGCAGCTTAAACAATCATATGGTCACCGGGGAGCTGTTTTTT | CASSLNNHMVTGELFF
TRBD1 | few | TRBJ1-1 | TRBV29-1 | TGCAGCGTGGGGACAGTAATGAACACTGAAGCTTTCTTT | CSVGTVMNTEAFF
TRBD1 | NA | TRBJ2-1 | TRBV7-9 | TGTGCCAGCAGTCAGACGGGACAGGGGGCCTTAAAGCAGTTCTTC | CASSQTGQGALKQFF
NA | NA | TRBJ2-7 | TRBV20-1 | TGCAGTGCTGGAGTATACTACGAGCAGTACTTC | CSAGVYYEQYF